Following are 30 T cell receptor beta chains from one sample sequenced in a study of blood T cell repertoires in COVID-19. This table comes from immunoSEQ multiplex PCR, and its TCRdb copy is limited to in-frame clones, with some not included. The sample shows about 59,000 clones, 70% to 80% of them seen only once. The source material was peripheral blood. These receptors originate from a man aged 60 to 69 with acute or convalescent COVID-19.

J is TRBJ2-7 and V is TRBV7-3, with 9 nucleotides matching TRBD1. Germline loops: CDR1 SGHTA, CDR2 FQGTGA. V was pared by 6 bases and J by 4 bases, with 7 bases of the junction left unmatched. This CDR3 has 14 residues. The CDR3 here is CASSLQGAGYEQYF. In DNA, the CDR3 is TGTGCCAGCAGTTTACAGGGGGCGGGATACGAGCAGTACTTC.

The CDR3 region has the DNA TGTGCCAGCAGCTTATACGGGATCTCCTACAATGAGCAGTTCTTC. It specifies CASSLYGISYNEQFF. This sequence joins TRBV7-3 and TRBJ2-1; a weak D match, TRBD2 (5 bases). Trimming removed 2 bases from V and 0 bases from J, with 8 bases in between. The CDR3 spans 15 residues. CDR1 and CDR2 from the germline V gene are SGHTA and FQGTGA.

V is TRBV7-2 and J is TRBJ2-3, with 8 bases lining up with TRBD1. CDR3 length: 15 amino acids. Germline assignment: CDR1 SGHTA and CDR2 FQGNSA. Unmatched junction bases numbered 6, after V lost 5 bases and J lost 2 bases. The CDR3 sequence: CASSPDRGHTDTQYF. For the CDR3, the DNA is TGTGCCAGCAGCCCCGACAGGGGACACACAGATACGCAGTATTTT.

This chain connects TRBV7-2 to TRBJ1-2; D is ambiguous. CDR3 size: 16 residues. CDR1 SGHTA and CDR2 FQGNSA come from the germline V gene. Trimming stripped 1 base from V and 4 bases from J, with 16 bases between. CDR3 region: CASSLGIDGGFYGYTF. In nucleotides, the CDR3 is TGTGCCAGCAGCTTAGGAATTGACGGAGGGTTCTATGGCTACACCTTC. Full variable domain (rest looked up from reference TRBV7-2 and TRBJ1-2): GAGVSQSPSNKVTEKGKDVELRCDPISGHTALYWYRQSLGQGLEFLIYFQGNSAPDKSGLPSDRFSAERTGGSVSTLTIQRTQQEDSAVYLCASSLGIDGGFYGYTFGSGTRLTVV.

The gene calls are TRBV3-1 (or the pseudogene TRBV3-2) and TRBJ2-2; 8 positions match TRBD1. V shed 0 bases and J 4 bases; nucleotides not matched to a gene: 7. The CDR3 extends over 17 amino acids. Germline lookup yields CDR1 LGHDT and CDR2 YNNKEL (reference sequence). This CDR3 reads CASSQEGRTGGTGELFF. The CDR3 DNA reads as TGTGCCAGCAGCCAAGAGGGCCGCACAGGGGGCACCGGGGAGCTGTTTTTT.

J is TRBJ2-5 and V is TRBV4-1, with TRBD1 identical over 8 bases. Germline values: CDR1 MGHRA, CDR2 YSYEKL. The CDR3 spans 15 residues. Unmatched junction bases numbered 5, after V lost 1 base and J lost 4 bases. The CDR3 bases are TGCGCCAGCAGCCAAGTCGGACAGGGAGGAGAGACCCAGTACTTC. It is translated as CASSQVGQGGETQYF.

The genes are TRBV9 and TRBJ1-6; 11 bases align to TRBD1. The CDR3 contains 16 residues. The V gene end was trimmed by 0 bases and the J gene end by 11 bases; junction bases not matched to a gene: 7. The germline CDR1 and CDR2 sequences are SGDLS and YYNGEE. This CDR3 is CASSVEGRTGGAPLHF. As DNA, the CDR3 is TGTGCCAGCAGCGTAGAGGGCCGGACAGGGGGCGCACCCCTCCACTTT.

This chain links TRBV7-8 with TRBJ1-1; D may be TRBD1 (6 bases). The V end was cut by 6 bases, the J end by 0 bases, with 17 bases between. CDR1 and CDR2 (germline): SGHVS, FQNEAQ. The CDR3 loop spans 16 amino acids. This chain's CDR3 is CASRNAGGRMNTEAFF. In DNA form, the CDR3 reads TGTGCCAGCAGAAACGCGGGGGGCCGGATGAACACTGAAGCTTTCTTT.

The rearrangement joins TRBV10-3 to TRBJ2-7, with 7 bases that match TRBD2. The CDR3 is 15 amino acids. With V trimmed by 3 bases and J by 0 bases, 5 bases remained unmatched. Germline V lookup: CDR1 ENHRY, CDR2 SYGVKD. The CDR3 nucleotides read TGTGCCATCAGTGACGGGCCTAGCGGCTCCTACGAGCAGTACTTC. Translating gives CAISDGPSGSYEQYF.

V and J are TRBV5-1 and TRBJ2-3; 9 bases line up with TRBD1. V was pared by 4 bases and J by 4 bases, with 4 bases of the junction left unmatched. Per germline, CDR1 SGHRS and CDR2 YFSETQ. The CDR3 spans 14 residues. The CDR3 is CASSLTGGPDTQYF. The CDR3 coding sequence is TGCGCCAGCAGCCTTACAGGGGGCCCAGATACGCAGTATTTT.

The CDR3 coding sequence is TGTGCCAGCAGCTTGACAATCAGGGGGCCCAACACCGGGGAGCTGTTTTTT. This sequence encodes CASSLTIRGPNTGELFF. V is TRBV5-6 and J is TRBJ2-2; TRBD1 agrees at 8 bases. Germline CDR1 is SGHDT and CDR2 is YYEEEE. Trimming at V came to 1 base and at J to 2 bases, leaving 7 bases not matched to a gene. This CDR3 has 17 residues.

This clone has just a few counts. V is TRBV29-1 and J is TRBJ1-5, with TRBD1 as a possible D gene (5 bases). This CDR3 is built from 12 residues. Germline lookup yields CDR1 SQVTM and CDR2 ANQGSEA. Between the trimmed V and J ends, which lost 4 bases and 5 bases, there was a span of 9 bases. This CDR3 reads CSVGRGDQPQHF. The CDR3 DNA sequence: TGCAGCGTTGGGCGGGGCGATCAGCCCCAGCATTTT.

The rearrangement uses TRBV27 and TRBJ1-4; TRBD1 agrees at 8 bases. The CDR3 covers 15 residues. Trimming cost V 6 bases and J 4 bases; bases outside gene matches: 7. Germline CDR1 reads MNHEY; CDR2 reads SMNVEV (reference sequence). Here the CDR3 reads CASRTRQGYNEKLFF. CDR3 nucleotides: TGTGCCAGCAGGACGCGACAGGGGTATAATGAAAAACTGTTTTTT.

The rearrangement links TRBV10-3 to TRBJ1-5; D might be TRBD1 (5 bases). The ends were cut back, 8 bases at V and 2 bases at J, with 13 bases in the middle. The CDR3 is made up of 14 amino acids. Germline V gene data show CDR1 as ENHRY and CDR2 as SYGVKD. DNA for the CDR3: TGTGCCATCGCCAGGGCGGGGGGCAATCAGCCCCAGCATTTT. Translated: CAIARAGGNQPQHF.

This clone has just a few counts. The chain recombines TRBV21-1 with TRBJ2-4; TRBD2, as called in the table, went unchecked against the DNA. TRBV21-1 is marked as a pseudogene. The CDR3 totals 19 residues. CDR3 sequence reads: CASSKASGIFQVGKNIQYF. For the CDR3, the DNA is TGTGCCAGCAGCAAAGCTAGCGGGATCTTCCAAGTCGGCAAAAACATTCAGTACTTC.

V gene TRBV5-1 combines with J gene TRBJ1-1; TRBD1 agrees at 9 bases. From germline, CDR1 is SGHRS and CDR2 YFSETQ. The junction had 6 bases not matched to a gene; V was cut back by 4 bases and J by 5 bases. The CDR3 has 14 amino acids. In DNA, the CDR3 is TGCGCCAGCAGCCCTCCGACAGGGGGGACTGAAGCTTTCTTT. It is translated as CASSPPTGGTEAFF.

The V and J genes are TRBV28 and TRBJ1-1; 7 nucleotides line up with TRBD1. Losses at the gene ends were 3 bases for V and 2 bases for J; bases not matched to a gene: 6. This CDR3 comprises 15 residues. Germline loops: CDR1 MDHEN, CDR2 SYDVKM. In DNA, the CDR3 is TGTGCCAGCAGTTTGGCCGGGGACAGTAACACTGAAGCTTTCTTT. Protein product: CASSLAGDSNTEAFF.

This clone was seen a single time. The V and J genes are TRBV7-2 and TRBJ1-3; D possibly corresponds to TRBD1 (6 bases). This CDR3 has 15 amino acids. Germline loops: CDR1 SGHTA, CDR2 FQGNSA. Deletions cut 5 bases from V and 3 bases from J, with 14 bases between. The CDR3 DNA sequence: TGTGCCAGCAGCCCAGGGGCGTGGGGTGGAAACACCATATATTTT. This gives the protein CASSPGAWGGNTIYF.

This rearrangement joins TRBV11-2 to TRBJ2-7; 7 bases line up with TRBD1. Germline assignment: CDR1 SGHAT and CDR2 FQNNGV. V dropped 5 bases and J dropped 3; count of bases not matched to a gene: 4. This CDR3 has 13 residues. This chain's CDR3 is CASSQDRLYEQYF. CDR3 coding DNA: TGTGCCAGCAGCCAGGACAGGCTCTACGAGCAGTACTTC.

V usage is TRBV7-3 and J usage is TRBJ2-1; 11 bases align to TRBD2. J lost 6 bases, V lost 3 bases, and 4 bases had no gene match. CDR3 size: 15 residues. From germline, CDR1 is SGHTA and CDR2 FQGTGA. For the CDR3, the DNA is TGTGCCAGCAGCTTTTCCGGACTAGCGGGCAATGAGCAGTTCTTC. It encodes CASSFSGLAGNEQFF.

The J gene is TRBJ2-2, the V gene TRBV5-6; 12 nucleotides line up with TRBD1. This CDR3 comprises 19 residues. CDR1 SGHDT and CDR2 YYEEEE come from the germline V gene. V gave up 3 bases and J gave up 3 bases; unmatched junction bases: 12. The CDR3 loop reads CASSSLRYGTGGDTGELFF. Here the CDR3 DNA reads TGTGCCAGCAGCTCACTACGATATGGGACAGGGGGCGACACCGGGGAGCTGTTTTTT. The variable domain in full, with the rest retrieved from reference TRBV5-6 and TRBJ2-2, is DAGVTQSPTHLIKTRGQQVTLRCSPKSGHDTVSWYQQALGQGPQFIFQYYEEEERQRGNFPDRFSGHQFPNYSSELNVNALLLGDSALYLCASSSLRYGTGGDTGELFFGEGSRLTVL.

This clone was observed a single time. The V gene is TRBV3-1 (or the pseudogene TRBV3-2), the J gene TRBJ1-6; no clear D. Looked up from germline, CDR1 is LGHDT and CDR2 is YNNKEL (reference sequence). V dropped 0 bases and J dropped 9 bases, with 9 bases sitting between them. The CDR3 consists of 14 residues. For the CDR3, the DNA is TGTGCCAGCAGCCAAGATGGGAGCCGTTCACCCCTCCACTTT. Its protein product is CASSQDGSRSPLHF.

The rearrangement links TRBV5-1 to TRBJ1-4, with TRBD1 identical over 8 bases. In germline, CDR1 is SGHRS, CDR2 YFSETQ. The CDR3 is 14 residues long. V lost 0 bases, J lost 8 bases, and 3 bases stayed unmatched. CDR3 region: CASSLEDRVEKLFF. The CDR3 bases are TGCGCCAGCAGCTTGGAGGACAGGGTCGAAAAACTGTTTTTT.

This rearrangement joins TRBV10-3 to TRBJ2-1; D may be TRBD2 (5 bases). CDR1 and CDR2 from the germline V gene are ENHRY and SYGVKD. This CDR3 spans 15 amino acids. The germline V and J ends were trimmed by 5 bases and 6 bases, with 17 bases remaining between them. CDR3 amino acids: CAISYSGMGSNEQFF. In DNA form, the CDR3 reads TGTGCCATCAGTTACAGCGGCATGGGGAGCAATGAGCAGTTCTTC.

This clone appeared a single time. The V and J genes are TRBV5-8 and TRBJ1-3, with unresolved D. The V end was cut by 4 bases, the J end by 1 base, with 3 bases between. This CDR3 contains 12 residues. CDR1 and CDR2 from the germline V gene are SGHTS and YDEGEE. CDR3 amino acids: CASSRSGNTIYF. In DNA form, the CDR3 reads TGTGCCAGCAGCCGGTCTGGAAACACCATATATTTT. The whole variable domain, remainder taken from reference TRBV5-8 and TRBJ1-3, is EAGVTQSPTHLIKTRGQQATLRCSPISGHTSVYWYQQALGLGLQFLLWYDEGEERNRGNFPPRFSGRQFPNYSSELNVNALELEDSALYLCASSRSGNTIYFGEGSWLTVV.

The CDR3 loop is CASSSRPAGAKFF. The CDR3 DNA reads as TGTGCCAGCAGTTCCCGTCCGGCGGGTGCCAAGTTCTTC. The chain carries TRBV28 and TRBJ2-1; possibly TRBD2 for D (5 bases). The length of the CDR3 is 13 residues. The germline V gene has CDR1 MDHEN and CDR2 SYDVKM. Trimming pared 4 bases from V and 14 bases from J, leaving 18 bases between.

V and J are TRBV7-2 and TRBJ2-1; 7 bases fit TRBD1. This CDR3 has 15 residues. Germline V CDR1 and CDR2: SGHTA, FQGNSA. The trim removed 1 base at V and 2 bases at J, leaving 2 bases unmatched. CDR3 DNA: TGTGCCAGCAGCTTAGACAGGGGCACCTACAATGAGCAGTTCTTC. Amino acid sequence: CASSLDRGTYNEQFF.

The CDR3 DNA is TGTGCCAGCAGCCTCCCTGTTGGTACAGGGGGCGTTTGGAGAGAAGGGGAGCAGTACTTC. Residues: CASSLPVGTGGVWREGEQYF. This chain links TRBV5-8 with TRBJ2-7, with 9 bases matching TRBD1. CDR1 is SGHTS, CDR2 YDEGEE, per germline. V shed 4 bases and J 7 bases; nucleotides not matched to a gene: 27. The CDR3 runs 20 residues.

This chain uses TRBV7-6 with TRBJ2-1, with 9 bases aligning to TRBD2. The V segment lost 3 bases and the J segment 8 bases; nucleotides outside the gene matches: 17. Germline loops: CDR1 SGHVS, CDR2 FNYEAQ. The CDR3 loop spans 18 amino acids. This CDR3 is CASSFQPVTSGEGDEQFF. The CDR3, as DNA: TGTGCCAGCAGCTTCCAACCCGTGACTAGCGGTGAGGGGGATGAGCAGTTCTTC.

The chain combines TRBV12-3 or TRBV12-4 with TRBJ2-7; D remains ambiguous. V was pared by 1 base and J by 0 bases, with 4 bases between. The CDR3 has 13 amino acids. The CDR3 protein is CASSLDISYEQYF. DNA of the CDR3: TGTGCCAGCAGTTTAGACATCTCCTACGAGCAGTACTTC.